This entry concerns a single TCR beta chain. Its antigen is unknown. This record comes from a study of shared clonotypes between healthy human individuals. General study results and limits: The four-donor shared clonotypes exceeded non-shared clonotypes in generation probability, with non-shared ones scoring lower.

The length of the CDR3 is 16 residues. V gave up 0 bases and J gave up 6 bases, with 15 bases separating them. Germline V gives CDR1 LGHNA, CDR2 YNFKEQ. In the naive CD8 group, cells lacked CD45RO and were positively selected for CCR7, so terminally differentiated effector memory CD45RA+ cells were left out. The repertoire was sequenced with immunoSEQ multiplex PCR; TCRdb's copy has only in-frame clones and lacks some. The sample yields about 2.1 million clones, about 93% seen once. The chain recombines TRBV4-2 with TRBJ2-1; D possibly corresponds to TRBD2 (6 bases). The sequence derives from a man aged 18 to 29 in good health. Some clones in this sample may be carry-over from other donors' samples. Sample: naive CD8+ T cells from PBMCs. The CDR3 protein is CASSQDSSDTFNEQFF. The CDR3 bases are TGTGCCAGCAGCCAAGATTCTAGCGACACTTTCAATGAGCAGTTCTTC.